This T cell receptor (beta chain) was identified in a study of identifying expanded T cells in peripheral blood. Libraries were prepared by immunoSEQ multiplex PCR; TCRdb keeps only in-frame clonotypes and omits some of them. The sample consists of around 60,000 clones, around four fifths of them appearing once. J was trimmed by 5 bases and V by 3 bases; bases with no gene match: 7. The germline V gene has CDR1 SGHNT and CDR2 YYREEE (reference sequence). The CDR3 runs to 15 residues. Sequenced input: blood. The chain employs TRBV5-4 and TRBJ1-1, with 10 bases fitting TRBD1. The sequence came from a person between 18 and 75 years old in good health. CDR3 loop: CASSSGTGAWTEAFF. DNA for the CDR3: TGTGCCAGCAGCTCCGGGACAGGGGCTTGGACTGAAGCTTTCTTT.